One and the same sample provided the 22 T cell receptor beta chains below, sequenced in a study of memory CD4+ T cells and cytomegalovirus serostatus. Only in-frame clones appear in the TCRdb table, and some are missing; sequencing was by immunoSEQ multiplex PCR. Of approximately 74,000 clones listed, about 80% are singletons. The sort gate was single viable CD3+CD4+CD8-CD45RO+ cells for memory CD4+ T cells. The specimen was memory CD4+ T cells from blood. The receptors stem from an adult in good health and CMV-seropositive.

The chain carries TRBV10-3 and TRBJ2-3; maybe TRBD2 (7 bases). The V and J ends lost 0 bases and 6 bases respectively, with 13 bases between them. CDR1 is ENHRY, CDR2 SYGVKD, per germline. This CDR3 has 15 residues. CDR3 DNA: TGTGCCATCAGTGAGTCCCAGAGGGGGGGGGATACGCAGTATTTT. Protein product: CAISESQRGGDTQYF.

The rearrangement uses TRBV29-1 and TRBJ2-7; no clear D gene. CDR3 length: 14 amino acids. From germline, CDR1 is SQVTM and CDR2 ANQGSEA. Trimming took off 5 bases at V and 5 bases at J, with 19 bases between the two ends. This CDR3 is CSVSIPGARDEQYF. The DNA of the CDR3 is TGCAGCGTTAGCATACCCGGAGCGCGCGACGAGCAGTACTTC.

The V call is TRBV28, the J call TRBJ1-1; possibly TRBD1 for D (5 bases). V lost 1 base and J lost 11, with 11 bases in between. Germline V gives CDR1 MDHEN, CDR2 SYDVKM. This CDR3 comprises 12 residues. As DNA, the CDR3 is TGTGCCAGCAGTTTATATCAGGGTTGGGCTTTCTTT. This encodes CASSLYQGWAFF. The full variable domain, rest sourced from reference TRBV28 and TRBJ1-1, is DVKVTQSSRYLVKRTGEKVFLECVQDMDHENMFWYRQDPGLGLRLIYFSYDVKMKEKGDIPEGYSVSREKKERFSLILESASTNQTSMYLCASSLYQGWAFFGQGTRLTVV.

DNA for the CDR3: TGTGCCAGCAGGGAGCACAGGGGGCGCTACCCTGGGGCCAACGTCCTGACTTTC. It translates to CASREHRGRYPGANVLTF. V is TRBV28 and J is TRBJ2-6; 9 nucleotides match TRBD1. This CDR3 comprises 18 residues. Per germline, CDR1 MDHEN and CDR2 SYDVKM. V was pared by 6 bases and J by 2 bases, with 11 bases of the junction left unmatched. The variable domain in full, with the rest retrieved from reference TRBV28 and TRBJ2-6, is DVKVTQSSRYLVKRTGEKVFLECVQDMDHENMFWYRQDPGLGLRLIYFSYDVKMKEKGDIPEGYSVSREKKERFSLILESASTNQTSMYLCASREHRGRYPGANVLTFGAGSRLTVL.

This CDR3 reads CASSGGTGVSYEQYF. The CDR3 DNA sequence: TGTGCCAGCAGCGGGGGGACCGGGGTTTCCTACGAGCAGTACTTC. V gene TRBV7-8 combines with J gene TRBJ2-7; maybe TRBD2 (6 bases). Trimming pared 5 bases from V and 1 base from J, leaving 15 bases between. The CDR3 totals 15 residues. Germline CDR1 SGHVS, CDR2 FQNEAQ.

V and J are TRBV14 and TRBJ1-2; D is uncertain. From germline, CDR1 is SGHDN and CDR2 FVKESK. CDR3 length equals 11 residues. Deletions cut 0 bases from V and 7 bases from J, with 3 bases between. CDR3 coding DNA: TGTGCCAGCAGCCAAGAAAGTGGCTACACCTTC. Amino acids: CASSQESGYTF.

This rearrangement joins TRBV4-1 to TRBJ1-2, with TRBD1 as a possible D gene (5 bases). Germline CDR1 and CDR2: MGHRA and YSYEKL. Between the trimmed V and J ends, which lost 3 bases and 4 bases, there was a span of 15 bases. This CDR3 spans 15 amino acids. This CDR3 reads CASSQGGGSVYGYTF. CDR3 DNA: TGCGCCAGCAGCCAGGGGGGAGGATCGGTCTATGGCTACACCTTC.

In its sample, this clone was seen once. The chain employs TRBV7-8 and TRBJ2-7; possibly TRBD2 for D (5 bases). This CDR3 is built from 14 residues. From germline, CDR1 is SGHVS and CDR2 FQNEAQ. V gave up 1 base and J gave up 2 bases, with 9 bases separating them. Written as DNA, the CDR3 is TGTGCCAGCAGCTTAGTGCGGGCGACCTACGAGCAGTACTTC. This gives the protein CASSLVRATYEQYF.

This CDR3 reads CASSESTGQASFYGYTF. CDR3 coding DNA: TGTGCCAGCAGTGAATCTACGGGACAGGCGAGTTTCTATGGCTACACCTTC. The chain has TRBV25-1 and TRBJ1-2; 8 nucleotides align to TRBD1. The CDR3 contains 17 residues. Germline V lookup: CDR1 MGHDK, CDR2 SYGVNS. V shed 1 base, J shed 4 bases, and the junction held 11 bases outside the gene matches.

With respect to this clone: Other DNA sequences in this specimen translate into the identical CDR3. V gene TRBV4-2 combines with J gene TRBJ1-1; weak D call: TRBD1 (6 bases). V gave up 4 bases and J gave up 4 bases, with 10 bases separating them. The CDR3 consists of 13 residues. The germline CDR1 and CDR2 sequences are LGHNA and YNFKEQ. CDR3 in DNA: TGTGCCAGCAGCCGCACAGGGAGCACTGAAGCTTTCTTT. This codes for CASSRTGSTEAFF.

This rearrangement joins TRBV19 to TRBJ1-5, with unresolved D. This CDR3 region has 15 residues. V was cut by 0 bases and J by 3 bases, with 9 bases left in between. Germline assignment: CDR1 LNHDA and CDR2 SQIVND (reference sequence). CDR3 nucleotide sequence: TGTGCCAGTAGTATAGATGAGCGGGACAATCAGCCCCAGCATTTT. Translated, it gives CASSIDERDNQPQHF.

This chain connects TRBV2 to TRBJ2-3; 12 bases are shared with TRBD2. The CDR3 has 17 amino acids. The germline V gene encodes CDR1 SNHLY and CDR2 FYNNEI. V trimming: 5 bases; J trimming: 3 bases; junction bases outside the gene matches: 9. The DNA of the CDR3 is TGTGCCAGCAGTTCTAGGACTAGCGGGGTTTATACAGATACGCAGTATTTT. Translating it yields CASSSRTSGVYTDTQYF.

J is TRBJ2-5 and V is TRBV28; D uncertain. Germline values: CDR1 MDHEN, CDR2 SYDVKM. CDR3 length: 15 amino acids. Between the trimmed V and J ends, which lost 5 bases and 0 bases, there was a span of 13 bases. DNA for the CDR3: TGTGCCAGCAGTGAACGTGTGGGAAACCAAGAGACCCAGTACTTC. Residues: CASSERVGNQETQYF.

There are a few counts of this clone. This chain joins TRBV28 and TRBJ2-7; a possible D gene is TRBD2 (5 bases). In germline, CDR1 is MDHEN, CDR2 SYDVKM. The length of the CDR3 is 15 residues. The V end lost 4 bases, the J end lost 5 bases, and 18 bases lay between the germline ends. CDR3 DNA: TGTGCCAGCAGTTCAAGCGGCCCAAGGTTCCACGAGCAGTACTTC. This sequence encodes CASSSSGPRFHEQYF.

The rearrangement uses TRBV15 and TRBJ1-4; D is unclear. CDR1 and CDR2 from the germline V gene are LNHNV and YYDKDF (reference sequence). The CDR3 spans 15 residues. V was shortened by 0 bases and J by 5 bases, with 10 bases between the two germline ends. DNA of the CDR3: TGTGCCACCAGCAGAGATAGACCGAGGAATGAAAAACTGTTTTTT. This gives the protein CATSRDRPRNEKLFF.

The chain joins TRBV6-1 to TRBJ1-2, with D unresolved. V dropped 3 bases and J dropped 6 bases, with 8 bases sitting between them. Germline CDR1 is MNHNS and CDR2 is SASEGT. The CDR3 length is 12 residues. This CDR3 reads CASSDPLDGYTF. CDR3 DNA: TGTGCCAGCAGTGACCCTCTCGATGGCTACACCTTC.

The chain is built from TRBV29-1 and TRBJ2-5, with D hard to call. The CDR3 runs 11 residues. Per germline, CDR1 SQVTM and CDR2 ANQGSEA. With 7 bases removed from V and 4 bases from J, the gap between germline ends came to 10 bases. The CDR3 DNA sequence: TGCAGCGCCGCCCTACTAGAGACCCAGTACTTC. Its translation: CSAALLETQYF.

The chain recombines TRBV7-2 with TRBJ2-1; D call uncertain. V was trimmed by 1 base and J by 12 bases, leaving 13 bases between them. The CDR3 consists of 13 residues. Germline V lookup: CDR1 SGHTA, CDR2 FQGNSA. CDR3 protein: CASSLEVKRLQFF. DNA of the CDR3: TGTGCCAGCAGCTTAGAAGTCAAACGCTTGCAGTTCTTC.

The chain's CDR3 is CASSLGGTDQPQHF. DNA of the CDR3: TGTGCCAGCTCACTAGGGGGTACGGATCAGCCCCAGCATTTT. V is TRBV18 and J is TRBJ1-5; possibly TRBD1 for D (6 bases). V dropped 4 bases and J dropped 5 bases, with 12 bases sitting between them. In germline, CDR1 is KGHSH, CDR2 LQKENI. The CDR3 loop spans 14 amino acids. The full variable domain, with the rest looked up from reference TRBV18 and TRBJ1-5, is NAGVMQNPRHLVRRRGQEARLRCSPMKGHSHVYWYRQLPEEGLKFMVYLQKENIIDESGMPKERFSAEFPKEGPSILRIQQVVRGDSAAYFCASSLGGTDQPQHFGDGTRLSIL.

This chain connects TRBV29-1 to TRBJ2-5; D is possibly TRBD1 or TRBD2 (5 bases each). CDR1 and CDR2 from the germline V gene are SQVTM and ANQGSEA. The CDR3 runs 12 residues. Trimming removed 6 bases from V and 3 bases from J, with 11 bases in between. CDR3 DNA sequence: TGCAGCGTGAGGGGAGCTGAAGAGACCCAGTACTTC. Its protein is CSVRGAEETQYF.

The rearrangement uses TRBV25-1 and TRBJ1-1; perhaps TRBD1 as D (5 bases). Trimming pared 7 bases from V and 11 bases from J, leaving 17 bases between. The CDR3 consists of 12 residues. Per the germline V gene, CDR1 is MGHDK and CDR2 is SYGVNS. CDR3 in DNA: TGTGCCAGCAAAGAAGCTGGGGGAGAGGCTTTCTTT. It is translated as CASKEAGGEAFF.

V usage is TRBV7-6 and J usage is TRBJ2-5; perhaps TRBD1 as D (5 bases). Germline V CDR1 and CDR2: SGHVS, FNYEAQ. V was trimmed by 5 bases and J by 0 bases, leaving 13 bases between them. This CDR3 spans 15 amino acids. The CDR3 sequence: CASSDNWGDQETQYF. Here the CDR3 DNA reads TGTGCCAGCAGCGACAACTGGGGCGACCAAGAGACCCAGTACTTC.